This T cell receptor (beta chain) came from a study of cytomegalovirus exposure and HLA in healthy donors. Study-wide findings and caveats: Sequencing depth across donors, presence/absence analyses assumed, was roughly uniform. Compared with the approximately 700-donor mean, an Asian-associated ancestry cluster reportedly had fewer N-insertions, according to a later analysis. An analysis that was carried out later associated 17,000 or so TCR beta sequences with HLA alleles at 0.05 false discovery rate. For cytomegalovirus status, the classifier reportedly gave diagnoses with high specificity and sensitivity.

PCR involved 60 Vbeta and 13 Jbeta primers. This table comes from immunoSEQ multiplex PCR, and its TCRdb copy is limited to in-frame clones, with some not included. This sample has 50,000 or so clones; approximately 65% occur once, and the top ten carry approximately 6.8%. The sample holds a few counts of this clone. Its matching antigen is unknown. Sequencing was performed on PBMCs. This receptor was identified in a man aged 30-40 years in good health and CMV-seronegative.

CDR3 sequence (DNA): TGTGCCAGTAGTGAGGCGGCCAAATTCACAGATACGCAGTATTTT. It translates to CASSEAAKFTDTQYF. The chain links TRBV19 to TRBJ2-3, with unresolved D. Germline assignment: CDR1 LNHDA and CDR2 SQIVND (reference sequence). The V end lost 5 bases, the J end lost 2 bases, and 14 bases lay between the germline ends. The CDR3 has 15 residues.